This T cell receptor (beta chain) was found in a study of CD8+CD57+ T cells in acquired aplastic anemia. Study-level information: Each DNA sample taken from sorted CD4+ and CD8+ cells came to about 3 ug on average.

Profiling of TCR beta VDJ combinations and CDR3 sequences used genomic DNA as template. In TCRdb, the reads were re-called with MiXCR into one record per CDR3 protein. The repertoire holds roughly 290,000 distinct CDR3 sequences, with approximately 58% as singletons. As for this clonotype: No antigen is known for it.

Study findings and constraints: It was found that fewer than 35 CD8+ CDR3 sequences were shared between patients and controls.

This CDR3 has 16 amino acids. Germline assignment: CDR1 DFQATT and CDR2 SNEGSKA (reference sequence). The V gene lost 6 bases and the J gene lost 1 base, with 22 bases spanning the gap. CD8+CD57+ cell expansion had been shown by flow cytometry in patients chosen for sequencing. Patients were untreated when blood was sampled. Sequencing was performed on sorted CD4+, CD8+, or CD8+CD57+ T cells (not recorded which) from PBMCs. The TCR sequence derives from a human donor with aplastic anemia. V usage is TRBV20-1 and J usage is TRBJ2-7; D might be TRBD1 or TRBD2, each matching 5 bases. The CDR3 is CSAVDRGMLGSYEQYF. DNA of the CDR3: TGCAGTGCCGTAGACCGGGGCATGTTAGGTTCCTACGAGCAGTACTTC.